This TCR beta chain came from a study of cytomegalovirus exposure and HLA in healthy donors (dated 2017 in TCRdb). Looking at the study overall: The 500 to 700 repertoires of the first cohort and the roughly 110 validation repertoires were produced on the same platform, according to a later analysis. Besides the first cohort of about 730 subjects, a separate validation cohort made up of over a hundred different subjects was used. To predict cytomegalovirus infection status, the study combined high-throughput TCR immunosequencing, statistical association of individual TCRs with disease status, and machine learning. The study was designed to test whether signatures of past pathogen exposure could be identified by cataloging public T cell receptors.

Summary of the overall study and its limitations: In a later analysis, TCRs clustered in the first cohort were found to also tend to co-occur in the 100 to 150 validation repertoires, with approximately 95% of cluster scores above 0. The classifier was reported to diagnose cytomegalovirus status with high specificity and sensitivity in both the original cohort and the validation cohort. All 120 or so repertoires were used to score co-occurrence in the validation cohort in a later analysis, because that analysis had no HLA typing for the cohort. In the study, some 160 TCR beta chains were listed as associated with cytomegalovirus. The authors suggested that the approach could potentially be generalized to other disease states and immunological phenotypes. In vitro tests confirmed that a few of the cytomegalovirus-associated TCR beta chains recognize cytomegalovirus antigens. Across donors, most TCR sequences were observed very rarely, whereas some public TCRs were present in many individuals.

This clone was counted once. Its cognate antigen has yet to be identified. No quality values exist for individual bases; no much larger clone is one base distant. Separate from the roughly 650-subject first cohort, the validation cohort of roughly 120 subjects was the group to which the donors belonged. The library relied on the immunoSEQ multiplex PCR assay. As for the authors' bioinformatics: A statistical classification framework was developed to diagnose cytomegalovirus status using the catalog of TCR beta chain sequences. TCRdb limited this immuneACCESS table to in-frame rearrangements with V and J called. A share of clones is missing; checked studies link under half to unresolved V genes, and the rest is unexplained. V and J calls and clone size are copied from that table; D and trimming were computed from the DNA. In all, the sample holds fewer than 300,000 clones, and roughly 90% of those were seen once. About 0.86% of the sample goes to the ten largest clones.

The sample taken for sequencing was PBMCs. The sequence derives from a woman aged 18-30 years in good health and CMV-seronegative.

The nucleotide sequence reads TGTGCCATGGACCAGGGCACCGGGGAGCTGTTTTTT. Its protein is CAMDQGTGELFF. The chain was built from TRBV10-3 and TRBJ2-2; TRBD1 is a possible D gene, resting on 5 matching bases. Between the V and J ends, shortened by 9 bases and 4 bases respectively, the junction contains 9 bases. Spanning cysteine to phenylalanine, the CDR3 consists of 12 amino acids. The entry retains the CDR3 DNA only, 36 bases that are in frame from base 1. From a lookup of the germline V gene, CDR1 and CDR2 are ENHRY and SYGVKD.